This entry is about one T cell receptor beta chain. Its antigen is not identified. The data belong to a study of T cell responses to AZD1222 COVID-19 vaccine. Whole-study findings and limits: Among those given AZD1222, only five to seven were seropositive at baseline. White British people made up most donors, females outnumbered males, and clonal diversity was possibly underestimated. Repertoire sampling occurred only after the peak T cell response. Spike-specific TCR breadth and depth grew following two AZD1222 doses.

Libraries were prepared by immunoSEQ multiplex PCR; TCRdb keeps only in-frame clonotypes and omits some of them. The table records about 170,000 clones, around nine tenths of them present only once. With 3 bases removed from V and 1 base from J, the gap between germline ends came to 13 bases. The germline gives CDR1 MNHNS, CDR2 SASEGT. This CDR3 is 16 amino acids long. The chain has TRBV6-1 and TRBJ1-5; the D gene is possibly TRBD1 (6 bases). The sequenced sample was peripheral blood, obtained on day 0 of AZD1222 vaccination. The receptor was derived from an adult in good health. The DNA for the CDR3 is TGTGCCAGCAGTGATAGGGGGTCATGGAGCAATCAGCCCCAGCATTTT. Protein sequence: CASSDRGSWSNQPQHF.